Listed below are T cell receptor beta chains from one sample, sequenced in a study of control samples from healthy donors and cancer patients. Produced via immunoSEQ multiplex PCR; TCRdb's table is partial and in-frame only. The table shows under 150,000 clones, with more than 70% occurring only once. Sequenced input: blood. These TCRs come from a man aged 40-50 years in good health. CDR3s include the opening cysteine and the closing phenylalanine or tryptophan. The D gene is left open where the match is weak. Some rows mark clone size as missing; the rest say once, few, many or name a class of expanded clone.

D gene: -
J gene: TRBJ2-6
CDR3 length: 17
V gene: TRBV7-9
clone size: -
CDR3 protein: CASSLVGRGGGANVLTF
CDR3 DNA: TGTGCCAGCAGCTTAGTCGGAAGGGGAGGTGGGGCCAACGTCCTGACTTTC

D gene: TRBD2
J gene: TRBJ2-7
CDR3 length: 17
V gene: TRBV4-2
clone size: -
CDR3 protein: CASSLVSTSGGAWEQYF
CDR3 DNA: TGTGCCAGCAGCCTTGTCTCGACTAGCGGGGGGGCCTGGGAGCAGTACTTC

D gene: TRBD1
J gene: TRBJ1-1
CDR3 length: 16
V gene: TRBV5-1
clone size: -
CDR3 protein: CASSFAGQVKNTEAFF
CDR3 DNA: TGCGCCAGCAGCTTTGCGGGACAGGTTAAGAACACTGAAGCTTTCTTT

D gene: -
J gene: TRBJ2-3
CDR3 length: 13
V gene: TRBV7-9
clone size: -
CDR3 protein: CASSLTYTDTQYF
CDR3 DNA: TGTGCCAGCAGCTTAACGTACACAGATACGCAGTATTTT

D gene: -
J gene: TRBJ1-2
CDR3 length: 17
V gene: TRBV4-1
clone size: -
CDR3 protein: CASSRSWGGQSNYGYTF
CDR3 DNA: TGCGCCAGCAGCCGATCCTGGGGCGGACAGTCTAACTATGGCTACACCTTC

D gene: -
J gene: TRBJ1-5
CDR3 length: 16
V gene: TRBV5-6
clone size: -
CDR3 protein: CATSLGGPGSNQPQHF
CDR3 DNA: TGTGCCACCTCACTGGGGGGCCCGGGGAGCAATCAGCCCCAGCATTTT

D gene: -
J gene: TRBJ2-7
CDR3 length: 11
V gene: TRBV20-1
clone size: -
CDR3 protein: CSAGISYEQYF
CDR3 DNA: TGCAGTGCAGGGATCTCCTACGAGCAGTACTTC

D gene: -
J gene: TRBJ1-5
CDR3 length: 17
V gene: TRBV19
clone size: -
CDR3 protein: CASSTQSGTKGNQPQHF
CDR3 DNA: TGTGCCAGTAGTACCCAATCCGGGACAAAAGGCAATCAGCCCCAGCATTTT

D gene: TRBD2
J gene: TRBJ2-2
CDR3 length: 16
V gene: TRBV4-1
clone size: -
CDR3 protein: CASSHIAGSYTGELFF
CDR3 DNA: TGCGCCAGCAGCCACATAGCGGGGTCTTACACCGGGGAGCTGTTTTTT

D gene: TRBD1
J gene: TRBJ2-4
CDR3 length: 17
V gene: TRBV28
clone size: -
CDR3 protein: CASSLSGQGAAKNIQYF
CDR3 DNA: TGTGCCAGCAGTTTATCGGGACAGGGGGCAGCCAAAAACATTCAGTACTTC

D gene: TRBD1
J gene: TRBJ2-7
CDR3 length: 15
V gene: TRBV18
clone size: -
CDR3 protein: CASSPGQGTSYEQYF
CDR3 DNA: TGTGCCAGCTCACCTGGACAGGGGACCTCCTACGAGCAGTACTTC

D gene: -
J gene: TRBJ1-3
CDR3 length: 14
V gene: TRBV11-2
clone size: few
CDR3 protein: CASSLTLFGNTIYF
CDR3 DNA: TGTGCCAGCAGCTTAACTCTTTTTGGAAACACCATATATTTT

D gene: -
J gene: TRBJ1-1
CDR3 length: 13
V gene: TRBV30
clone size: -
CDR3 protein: CAWSVRGNTEAFF
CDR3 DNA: TGTGCCTGGAGTGTACGGGGGAACACTGAAGCTTTCTTT

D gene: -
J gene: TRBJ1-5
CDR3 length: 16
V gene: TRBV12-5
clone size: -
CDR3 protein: CASGLVLGAGNQPQHF
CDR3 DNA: TGTGCTAGTGGTTTGGTACTAGGGGCGGGCAATCAGCCCCAGCATTTT

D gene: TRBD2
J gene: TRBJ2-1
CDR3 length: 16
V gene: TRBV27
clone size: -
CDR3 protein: CASSWGGTSGHNEQFF
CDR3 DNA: TGTGCCAGCAGTTGGGGGGGGACTAGCGGGCACAATGAGCAGTTCTTC

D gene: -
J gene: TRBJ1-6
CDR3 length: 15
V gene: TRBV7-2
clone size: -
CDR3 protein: CASSLGESYNSPLHF
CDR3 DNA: TGTGCCAGCAGCTTAGGCGAATCTTATAATTCACCCCTCCACTTT

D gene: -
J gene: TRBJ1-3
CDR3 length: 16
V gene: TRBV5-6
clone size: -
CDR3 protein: CASSFGQPHSGNTIYF
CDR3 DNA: TGTGCCAGCAGCTTTGGGCAGCCTCACTCTGGAAACACCATATATTTT

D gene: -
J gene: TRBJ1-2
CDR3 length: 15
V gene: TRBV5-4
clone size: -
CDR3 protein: CASSSPSGAPGGYTF
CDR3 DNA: TGTGCCAGCAGCTCCCCCTCGGGGGCCCCGGGTGGCTACACCTTC

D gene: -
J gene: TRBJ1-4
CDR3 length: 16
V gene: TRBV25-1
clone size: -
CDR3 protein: CASTPGPPRTNEKLFF
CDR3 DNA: TGTGCCAGCACCCCAGGACCCCCCCGAACTAATGAAAAACTGTTTTTT

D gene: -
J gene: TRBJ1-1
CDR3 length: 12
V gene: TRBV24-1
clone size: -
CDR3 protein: CATSGRNTEAFF
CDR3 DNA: TGTGCCACAAGCGGCAGGAACACTGAAGCTTTCTTT

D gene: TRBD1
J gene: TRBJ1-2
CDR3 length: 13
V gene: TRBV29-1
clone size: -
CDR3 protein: CSAWDRVNYGYTF
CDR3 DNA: TGCAGCGCCTGGGACAGGGTTAACTATGGCTACACCTTC

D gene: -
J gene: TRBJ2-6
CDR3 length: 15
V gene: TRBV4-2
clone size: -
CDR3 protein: CASSPSSSGANVLTF
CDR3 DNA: TGTGCCAGCAGCCCGTCGAGCTCTGGGGCCAACGTCCTGACTTTC

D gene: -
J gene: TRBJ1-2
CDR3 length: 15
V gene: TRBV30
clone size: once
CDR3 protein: CAWSVQANLVTGYTF
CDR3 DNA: TGTGCCTGGAGTGTACAGGCGAATCTGGTGACTGGCTACACCTTC

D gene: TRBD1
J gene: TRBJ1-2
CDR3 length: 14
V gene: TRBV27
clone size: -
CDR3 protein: CASRRLGTDYGYTF
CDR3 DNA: TGTGCCAGCAGAAGGCTTGGGACAGACTATGGCTACACCTTC

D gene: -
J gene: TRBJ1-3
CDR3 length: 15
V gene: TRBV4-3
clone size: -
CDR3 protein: CASSQDWGAGNTIYF
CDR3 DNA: TGCGCCAGCAGCCAAGACTGGGGGGCTGGAAACACCATATATTTT

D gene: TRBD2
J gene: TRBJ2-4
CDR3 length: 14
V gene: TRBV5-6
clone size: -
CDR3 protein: CASSPMGGENIQYF
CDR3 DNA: TGTGCCAGCAGCCCCATGGGGGGGGAAAACATTCAGTACTTC

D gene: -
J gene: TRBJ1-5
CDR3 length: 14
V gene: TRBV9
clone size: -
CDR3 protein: CASSEAGANQPQHF
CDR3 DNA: TGTGCCAGCAGTGAAGCCGGGGCTAATCAGCCCCAGCATTTT

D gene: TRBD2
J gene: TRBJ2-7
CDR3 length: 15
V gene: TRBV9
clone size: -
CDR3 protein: CASSVDSGVRNEQYF
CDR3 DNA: TGTGCCAGCAGCGTAGATAGCGGGGTGAGAAACGAGCAGTACTTC

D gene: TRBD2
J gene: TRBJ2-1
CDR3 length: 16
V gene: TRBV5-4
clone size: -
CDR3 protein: CASSFRRGGLYNEQFF
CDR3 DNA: TGTGCCAGCAGCTTTCGTCGCGGGGGGCTCTACAATGAGCAGTTCTTC

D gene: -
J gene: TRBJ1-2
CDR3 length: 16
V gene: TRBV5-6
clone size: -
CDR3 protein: CASSLGRGRVRYGYTF
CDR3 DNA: TGTGCCAGCAGCTTGGGCCGGGGGCGAGTCCGGTATGGCTACACCTTC

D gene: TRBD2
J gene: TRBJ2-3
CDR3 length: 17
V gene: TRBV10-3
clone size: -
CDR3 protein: CAISEKGLAGGIDTQYF
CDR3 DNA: TGTGCCATCAGTGAGAAGGGACTAGCGGGGGGGATAGATACGCAGTATTTT

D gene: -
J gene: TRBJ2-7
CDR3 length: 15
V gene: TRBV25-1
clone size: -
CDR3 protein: CASSESDSARYEQYF
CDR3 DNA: TGTGCCAGCAGTGAATCCGACAGCGCCCGGTACGAGCAGTACTTC

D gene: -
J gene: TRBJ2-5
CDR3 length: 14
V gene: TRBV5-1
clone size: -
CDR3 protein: CASSLMGEAGTQYF
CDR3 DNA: TGCGCCAGCAGCTTGATGGGGGAGGCTGGGACCCAGTACTTC

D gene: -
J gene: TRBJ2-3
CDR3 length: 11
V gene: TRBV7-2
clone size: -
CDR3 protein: CASSLTDTQYF
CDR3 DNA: TGTGCCAGCAGCCTCACAGATACGCAGTATTTT

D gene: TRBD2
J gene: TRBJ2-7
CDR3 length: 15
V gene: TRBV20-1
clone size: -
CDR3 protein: CSASGTSGSSYEQYF
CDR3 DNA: TGCAGTGCTAGTGGGACTAGCGGAAGCTCCTACGAGCAGTACTTC

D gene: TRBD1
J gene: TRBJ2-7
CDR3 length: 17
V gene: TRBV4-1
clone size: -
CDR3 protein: CASSLTPGQGDVHEQYF
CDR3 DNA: TGCGCCAGCAGCCTGACCCCAGGGCAGGGGGACGTCCACGAGCAGTACTTC

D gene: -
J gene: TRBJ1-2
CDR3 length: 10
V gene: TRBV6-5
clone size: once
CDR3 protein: CASSGYGYTF
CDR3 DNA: TGTGCCAGCAGCGGGTATGGCTACACCTTC

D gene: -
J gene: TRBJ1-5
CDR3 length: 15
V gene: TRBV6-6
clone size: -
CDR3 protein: CASSYSARGNQPQHF
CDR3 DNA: TGTGCCAGCAGTTACTCGGCTCGCGGCAATCAGCCCCAGCATTTT

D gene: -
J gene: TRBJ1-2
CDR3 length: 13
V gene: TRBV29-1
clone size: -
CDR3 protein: CSVDRALVYGYTF
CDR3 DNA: TGCAGCGTTGACAGGGCGTTAGTCTATGGCTACACCTTC

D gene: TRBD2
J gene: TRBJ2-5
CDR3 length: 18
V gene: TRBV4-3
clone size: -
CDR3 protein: CASSQGRLRGGYQETQYF
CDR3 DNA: TGCGCCAGCAGCCAAGGTCGTTTGCGGGGGGGATACCAAGAGACCCAGTACTTC

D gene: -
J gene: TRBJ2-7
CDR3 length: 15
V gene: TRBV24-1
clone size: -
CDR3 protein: CATSDSTGTYYEQYF
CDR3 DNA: TGTGCCACCAGTGATTCAACCGGGACCTACTACGAGCAGTACTTC

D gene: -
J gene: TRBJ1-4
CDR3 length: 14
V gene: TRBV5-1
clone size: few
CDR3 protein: CASSLGAENEKLFF
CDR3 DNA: TGCGCCAGCAGCTTGGGGGCAGAGAATGAAAAACTGTTTTTT

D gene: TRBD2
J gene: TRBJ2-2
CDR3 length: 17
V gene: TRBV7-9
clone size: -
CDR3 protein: CASRGQSGASNTGELFF
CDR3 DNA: TGTGCCAGCAGGGGCCAGAGCGGGGCTTCGAACACCGGGGAGCTGTTTTTT

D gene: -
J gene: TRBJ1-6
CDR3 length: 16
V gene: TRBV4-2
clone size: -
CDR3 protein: CASSQESGQGLSPLHF
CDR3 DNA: TGTGCCAGCAGCCAAGAATCGGGCCAGGGGTTATCACCCCTCCACTTT

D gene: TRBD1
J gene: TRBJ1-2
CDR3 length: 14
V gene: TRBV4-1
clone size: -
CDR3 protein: CASSHPGQGFGYTF
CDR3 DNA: TGCGCCAGCAGCCACCCGGGACAGGGGTTTGGCTACACCTTC

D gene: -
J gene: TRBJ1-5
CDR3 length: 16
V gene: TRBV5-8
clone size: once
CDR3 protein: CASSPPWGQGRQPQHF
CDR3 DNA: TGTGCCAGCAGCCCCCCGTGGGGCCAGGGCAGACAGCCCCAGCATTTT

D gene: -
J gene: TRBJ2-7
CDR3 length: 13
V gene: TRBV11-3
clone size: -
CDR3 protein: CASSRSSDEEQYF
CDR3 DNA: TGTGCCAGCAGCCGGAGTTCGGACGAGGAGCAGTACTTC

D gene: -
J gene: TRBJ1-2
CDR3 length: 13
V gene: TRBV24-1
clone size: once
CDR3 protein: CATSDSRAYGYTF
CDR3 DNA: TGTGCCACCAGTGATTCTAGGGCTTATGGCTACACCTTC

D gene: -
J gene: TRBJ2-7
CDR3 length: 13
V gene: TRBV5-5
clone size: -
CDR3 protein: CASSSGVTYEQYF
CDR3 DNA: TGTGCCAGCAGCTCGGGGGTTACCTACGAGCAGTACTTC

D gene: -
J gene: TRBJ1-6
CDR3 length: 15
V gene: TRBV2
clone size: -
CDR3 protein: CASSEMGQGRSPLHF
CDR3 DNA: TGTGCCAGCAGTGAAATGGGGCAGGGTAGGTCACCCCTCCACTTT

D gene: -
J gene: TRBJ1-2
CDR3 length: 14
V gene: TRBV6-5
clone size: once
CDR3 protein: CASIQRDDYGGYTF
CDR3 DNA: TGTGCCAGCATCCAAAGGGACGATTACGGAGGCTACACCTTC

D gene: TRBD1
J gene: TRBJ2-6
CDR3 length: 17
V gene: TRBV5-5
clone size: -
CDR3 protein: CASSGRTGERGANVLTF
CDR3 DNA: TGTGCCAGCAGCGGTAGGACAGGGGAGCGAGGGGCCAACGTCCTGACTTTC

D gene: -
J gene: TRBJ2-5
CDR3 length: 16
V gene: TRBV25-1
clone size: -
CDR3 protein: CASSEFGTGRGETQYF
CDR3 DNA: TGTGCCAGCAGTGAATTTGGAACAGGGAGGGGAGAGACCCAGTACTTC

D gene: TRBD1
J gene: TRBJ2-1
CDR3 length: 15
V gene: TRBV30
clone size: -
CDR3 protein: CAWSVGTGNVDEQFF
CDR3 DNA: TGTGCCTGGAGTGTTGGGACAGGGAATGTGGATGAGCAGTTCTTC